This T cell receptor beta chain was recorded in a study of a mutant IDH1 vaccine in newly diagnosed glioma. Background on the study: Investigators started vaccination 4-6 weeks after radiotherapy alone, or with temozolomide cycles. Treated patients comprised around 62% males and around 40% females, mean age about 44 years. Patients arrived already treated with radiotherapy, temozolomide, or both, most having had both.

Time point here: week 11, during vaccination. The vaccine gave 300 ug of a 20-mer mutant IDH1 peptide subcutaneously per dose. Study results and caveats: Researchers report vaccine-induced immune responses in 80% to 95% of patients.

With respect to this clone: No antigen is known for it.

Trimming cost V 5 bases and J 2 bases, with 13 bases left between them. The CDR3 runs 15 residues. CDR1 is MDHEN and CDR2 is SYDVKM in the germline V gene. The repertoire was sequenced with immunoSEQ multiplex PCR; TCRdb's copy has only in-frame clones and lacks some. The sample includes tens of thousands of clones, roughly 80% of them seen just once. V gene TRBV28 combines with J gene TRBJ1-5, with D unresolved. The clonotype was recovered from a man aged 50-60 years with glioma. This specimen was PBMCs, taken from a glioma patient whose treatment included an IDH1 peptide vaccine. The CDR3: CASSPPWGGNQPQHF. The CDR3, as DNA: TGTGCCAGCAGTCCCCCCTGGGGTGGCAATCAGCCCCAGCATTTT.